This paragraph covers one TCR beta chain sequence. Its antigen is unknown. The data are from a study of T cells after yellow fever vaccination. The CDR3 has 15 amino acids. Trimming cost V 3 bases and J 2 bases; bases outside gene matches: 2. The germline V gene has CDR1 LGHDT and CDR2 YNNKEL (reference sequence). Study conclusions and caveats: FACS-sorted repertoires could harbor abundant contaminating bulk-population clonotypes.

TCRdb used MiXCR to reprocess the 5' RACE reads, holding one entry per CDR3 protein. The table records about 310,000 distinct CDR3 sequences, around 4% of them present only once. The material was PBMCs, obtained on the day of the yellow fever booster vaccination. The V and J genes are TRBV3-1 and TRBJ2-2, with TRBD2 matching 8 bases. This TCR came from a man aged 18 to 29 who received the YFV17D yellow fever vaccine. CDR3 coding DNA: TGTGCCAGCAGCCAGGGACTAGTCAACACCGGGGAGCTGTTTTTT. Translating it yields CASSQGLVNTGELFF.